This TCR beta chain is from a study of T cells in Graves' hyperthyroidism and ophthalmopathy. On the study more broadly: Peripheral blood was secured at the point of initial diagnosis, before any treatment. Findings of the study overall: Among clonotypes expanded in thyroid above 0.001, most were also found in blood.

There are a few counts of this clonotype. Its antigen is currently unknown. TCR beta CDR3 regions were amplified from RNA. A first-round RT-PCR of the TCR CDR3 used the HTBI primer set. TCRdb analysed the multiplex PCR reads with MiXCR anew, one entry per CDR3 protein. Seen here are about 460,000 distinct CDR3 sequences, around a fifth observed once, and the top ten hold about half. Ophthalmopathy patients had moderate-to-severe active disease, CAS ≥3, NOSPECS ≥4, and disease duration under 3 months. Germline CDR1 is LNHDA and CDR2 is SQIVND (reference sequence). CDR3 size: 14 residues. V was clipped by 4 bases and J by 6 bases; unmatched bases: 7.

The material sequenced was blood. This receptor was taken from a woman in her 70s with Graves' ophthalmopathy. J is TRBJ2-5 and V is TRBV19, with 8 bases identical to TRBD1. In DNA form, the CDR3 reads TGTGCCAGTAGTAATGGACAGGGATCGAAGACCCAGTACTTC. Amino acid sequence: CASSNGQGSKTQYF.